The entry below gives a single TCR beta chain sequence along with its context. TCRdb called the RT-PCR reads again in MiXCR, with one record for every CDR3 protein. The sample shows approximately 720,000 distinct CDR3 sequences, more than 13% of them seen only once. The length of the CDR3 is 12 residues. Per germline, CDR1 SQVTM and CDR2 ANQGSEA. Trimming removed 6 bases from V and 8 bases from J; junction bases left unmatched: 4. This receptor was obtained from a female donor in good health, serving as a healthy control. The sequencing input was memory CD4+ T cells from blood. The chain has TRBV29-1 and TRBJ1-2, with 12 bases fitting TRBD1. The CDR3 DNA is TGCAGCGTGGGACAGGGGGCTTTGGGCTACACCTTC. Translation gives CSVGQGALGYTF. The whole variable domain, remainder taken from reference TRBV29-1 and TRBJ1-2, is SAVISQKPSRDICQRGTSLTIQCQVDSQVTMMFWYRQQPGQSLTLIATANQGSEATYESGFVIDKFPISRPNLTFSTLTVSNMSPEDSSIYLCSVGQGALGYTFGSGTRLTVV.